This TCR beta chain was captured in a study of blood T cells in healthy people across ages. With a J-beta primer mix and a sample-barcoded 5' primer, a second PCR ran 7 to 11 cycles. TCRdb fed the 5' RACE reads into MiXCR, producing one record per CDR3 protein. Among over 750,000 distinct CDR3 sequences listed, approximately 25% were seen once. It was approximately 10 milliliters of peripheral blood that were drawn from each donor. The germline gives CDR1 DFQATT, CDR2 SNEGSKA (reference sequence). This CDR3 spans 14 amino acids. The data also belong to a second study, concerning T cells of mothers and their children. As reported in that work: Donation was provided by three healthy Caucasian mothers along with their six children. Mother-child pairs who were related displayed a slightly higher overlap than unrelated pairs, a difference that was non-significant. It was observed that no persistent microchimeric T cell clones could be detected.

The TCR comes from a boy younger than 18 in good health. V usage is TRBV20-1 and J usage is TRBJ2-1; 9 bases align to TRBD1. The J call may be wrong; the DNA end is better matched by TRBJ2-7. Sequencing was done on a sample of blood. The CDR3 loop reads CSARGDRDNNEQYF. CDR3 DNA: TGCAGTGCTAGAGGGGACAGGGATAACAACGAGCAGTACTTC.